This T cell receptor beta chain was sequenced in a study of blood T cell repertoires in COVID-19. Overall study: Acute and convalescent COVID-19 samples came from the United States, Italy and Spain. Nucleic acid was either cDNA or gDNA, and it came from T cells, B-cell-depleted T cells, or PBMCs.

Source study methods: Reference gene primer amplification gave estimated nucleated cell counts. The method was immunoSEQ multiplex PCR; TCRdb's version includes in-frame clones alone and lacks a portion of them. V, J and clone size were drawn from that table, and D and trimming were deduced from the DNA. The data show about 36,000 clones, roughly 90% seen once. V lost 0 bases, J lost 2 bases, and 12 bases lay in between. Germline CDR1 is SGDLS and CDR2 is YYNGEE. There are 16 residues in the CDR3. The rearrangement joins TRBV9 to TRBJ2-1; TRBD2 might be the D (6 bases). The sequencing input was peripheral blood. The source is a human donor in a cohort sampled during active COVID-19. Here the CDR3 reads CASSVAFGGTYNEQFF. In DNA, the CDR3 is TGTGCCAGCAGCGTAGCTTTCGGGGGAACCTACAATGAGCAGTTCTTC.